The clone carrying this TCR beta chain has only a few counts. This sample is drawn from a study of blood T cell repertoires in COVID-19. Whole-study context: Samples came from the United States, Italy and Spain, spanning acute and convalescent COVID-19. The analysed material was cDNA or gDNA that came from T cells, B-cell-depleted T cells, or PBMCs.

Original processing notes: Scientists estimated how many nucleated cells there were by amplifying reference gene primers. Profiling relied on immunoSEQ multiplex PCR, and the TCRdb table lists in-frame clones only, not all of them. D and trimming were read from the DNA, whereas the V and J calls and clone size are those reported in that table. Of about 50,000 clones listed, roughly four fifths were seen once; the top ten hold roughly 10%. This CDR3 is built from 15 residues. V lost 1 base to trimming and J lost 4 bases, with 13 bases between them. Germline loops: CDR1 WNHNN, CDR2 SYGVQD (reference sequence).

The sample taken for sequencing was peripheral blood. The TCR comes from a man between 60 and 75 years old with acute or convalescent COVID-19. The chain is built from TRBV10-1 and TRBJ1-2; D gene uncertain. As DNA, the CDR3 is TGCGCCAGCAGTGAGTGCCCTCTTCGGGGCTATGGCTACACCTTC. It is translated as CASSECPLRGYGYTF.